These T cell receptor beta chains were read from a single sample in a study of cytomegalovirus exposure and HLA in healthy donors. Profiling relied on immunoSEQ multiplex PCR, and the TCRdb table lists in-frame clones only, not all of them. In the table there are around 140,000 clones, around 77% of which are singletons. Specimen: PBMCs. Receptors originate from a male donor in good health and CMV-seropositive. Both conserved end residues are part of each CDR3. Fields, in order: D gene, J gene, clone size, CDR3 length, V gene, CDR3 DNA, CDR3 protein. D genes are given only for firm matches. Not every row has a clone size; where given, it reads once, few, many or a size class.

d_call: NA
j_call: TRBJ2-7
clone_size: NA
cdr3_length: 15
v_call: TRBV7-2
cdr3_nt: TGTGCCAGCAGCTTTGGACTATCCGGATCCTACGAGCAGTACTTC
cdr3_aa: CASSFGLSGSYEQYF

d_call: TRBD2
j_call: TRBJ2-1
clone_size: NA
cdr3_length: 17
v_call: TRBV10-3
cdr3_nt: TGTGCCATCAGTGTCGCGGGGGCCCCCGGGGGGGACAATGAGCAGTTCTTC
cdr3_aa: CAISVAGAPGGDNEQFF

d_call: TRBD1
j_call: TRBJ2-7
clone_size: NA
cdr3_length: 13
v_call: TRBV7-7
cdr3_nt: TGTGCCAGCAGCCTGGACAGGAACTACGAGCAGTACTTC
cdr3_aa: CASSLDRNYEQYF

d_call: TRBD2
j_call: TRBJ2-1
clone_size: NA
cdr3_length: 15
v_call: TRBV5-6
cdr3_nt: TGTGCCAGCAGCCAGGGACTAGTCTCCTACAATGAGCAGTTCTTC
cdr3_aa: CASSQGLVSYNEQFF

d_call: NA
j_call: TRBJ1-2
clone_size: few
cdr3_length: 10
v_call: TRBV2
cdr3_nt: TGTGCCAGCAGTGTAGATGGCTACACCTTC
cdr3_aa: CASSVDGYTF

d_call: NA
j_call: TRBJ1-5
clone_size: NA
cdr3_length: 13
v_call: TRBV28
cdr3_nt: TGTGCCAGCAGTTTTTCAGGTAATCAGCCCCAGCATTTT
cdr3_aa: CASSFSGNQPQHF

d_call: NA
j_call: TRBJ1-5
clone_size: NA
cdr3_length: 15
v_call: TRBV6-1
cdr3_nt: TGTGCCAGCACTTCAAGTCCAGGGGGCAATCAGCCCCAGCATTTT
cdr3_aa: CASTSSPGGNQPQHF

d_call: NA
j_call: TRBJ1-3
clone_size: NA
cdr3_length: 15
v_call: TRBV5-4
cdr3_nt: TGTGCCAGCAGCAACAGTCAGGGAGGTGGAAACACCATATATTTT
cdr3_aa: CASSNSQGGGNTIYF

d_call: NA
j_call: TRBJ1-4
clone_size: NA
cdr3_length: 15
v_call: TRBV18
cdr3_nt: TGTGCCAGCTCACCACCGTCCCAGGGAGGTGAAAAACTGTTTTTT
cdr3_aa: CASSPPSQGGEKLFF

d_call: TRBD1
j_call: TRBJ1-1
clone_size: NA
cdr3_length: 16
v_call: TRBV7-8
cdr3_nt: TGTGCCAGCAGCTTAGGACAGGGGGTGGGAAGCACTGAAGCTTTCTTT
cdr3_aa: CASSLGQGVGSTEAFF

d_call: TRBD1
j_call: TRBJ1-5
clone_size: few
cdr3_length: 14
v_call: TRBV30
cdr3_nt: TGTGCCTGGAGTTCCGGTCAGGGGGTACGGCCCCAGCATTTT
cdr3_aa: CAWSSGQGVRPQHF

d_call: TRBD2
j_call: TRBJ2-1
clone_size: NA
cdr3_length: 17
v_call: TRBV5-4
cdr3_nt: TGTGCCAGCAGCTTGGATTTCGGCGGGAGAGGTGGAGATGAGCAGTTCTTC
cdr3_aa: CASSLDFGGRGGDEQFF

d_call: NA
j_call: TRBJ1-2
clone_size: NA
cdr3_length: 15
v_call: TRBV10-3
cdr3_nt: TGTGCCATCAGTGAGTCCGGACAGCTTAACTATGGCTACACCTTC
cdr3_aa: CAISESGQLNYGYTF

d_call: NA
j_call: TRBJ2-2
clone_size: few
cdr3_length: 14
v_call: TRBV7-3
cdr3_nt: TGTGCCAGCAGCTTATATCGAGACACCGGGGAGCTGTTTTTT
cdr3_aa: CASSLYRDTGELFF

d_call: TRBD1
j_call: TRBJ2-1
clone_size: few
cdr3_length: 15
v_call: TRBV7-2
cdr3_nt: TGTGCCAGCAGCAAAGGGGACAGGGCCTACAATGAGCAGTTCTTC
cdr3_aa: CASSKGDRAYNEQFF

d_call: TRBD2
j_call: TRBJ2-7
clone_size: NA
cdr3_length: 16
v_call: TRBV27
cdr3_nt: TGTGCCAGCAGTGGACTAGCGGGTTCGATCTCCTACGAGCAGTACTTC
cdr3_aa: CASSGLAGSISYEQYF

d_call: NA
j_call: TRBJ2-7
clone_size: once
cdr3_length: 14
v_call: TRBV5-1
cdr3_nt: TGCGCCAGCAGCTTAGAGTCAGGGTTCTACGAGCAGTACTTC
cdr3_aa: CASSLESGFYEQYF

d_call: NA
j_call: TRBJ2-1
clone_size: few
cdr3_length: 14
v_call: TRBV6-5
cdr3_nt: TGTGCCAGCCAACGGGACACCGACTACAATGAGCAGTTCTTC
cdr3_aa: CASQRDTDYNEQFF

d_call: TRBD1
j_call: TRBJ1-3
clone_size: NA
cdr3_length: 15
v_call: TRBV27
cdr3_nt: TGTGCCAGCAGGCAAGGGACAGCCTCTGGAAACACCATATATTTT
cdr3_aa: CASRQGTASGNTIYF

d_call: TRBD2
j_call: TRBJ2-7
clone_size: NA
cdr3_length: 18
v_call: TRBV2
cdr3_nt: TGTGCCAGCAGTGAAGATTTTAGCGGGGGGCCTTTCTCCTACGAGCAGTACTTC
cdr3_aa: CASSEDFSGGPFSYEQYF

d_call: TRBD1
j_call: TRBJ2-7
clone_size: NA
cdr3_length: 15
v_call: TRBV15
cdr3_nt: TGTGCCACCAGCAGAGTCGGGACAGGGGGCTACGAGCAGTACTTC
cdr3_aa: CATSRVGTGGYEQYF

d_call: TRBD1
j_call: TRBJ2-3
clone_size: NA
cdr3_length: 16
v_call: TRBV10-3
cdr3_nt: TGTGCCATCCAGTCTGGGAGGGACAGGGTCACAGATACGCAGTATTTT
cdr3_aa: CAIQSGRDRVTDTQYF

d_call: TRBD2
j_call: TRBJ2-7
clone_size: NA
cdr3_length: 17
v_call: TRBV5-6
cdr3_nt: TGTGCCAGCAGCTCCTATGGGGGGGGGATAAGCTCCTACGAGCAGTACTTC
cdr3_aa: CASSSYGGGISSYEQYF

d_call: NA
j_call: TRBJ1-5
clone_size: once
cdr3_length: 13
v_call: TRBV11-3
cdr3_nt: TGTGCCAGCAGCTTTCCAGGGGATCAGCCCCAGCATTTT
cdr3_aa: CASSFPGDQPQHF

d_call: NA
j_call: TRBJ1-2
clone_size: NA
cdr3_length: 14
v_call: TRBV29-1
cdr3_nt: TGCAGCGTTGAAGAGGGTGCGGGGAATTATGGCTACACCTTC
cdr3_aa: CSVEEGAGNYGYTF

d_call: NA
j_call: TRBJ2-7
clone_size: NA
cdr3_length: 15
v_call: TRBV27
cdr3_nt: TGTGCCAGCAGTTTATTCACAGGTGTGCCCTACGAGCAGTACTTC
cdr3_aa: CASSLFTGVPYEQYF

d_call: NA
j_call: TRBJ2-6
clone_size: NA
cdr3_length: 15
v_call: TRBV29-1
cdr3_nt: TGCAGCGTTGTCCAGGGAAGCTCTGGGGCCAACGTCCTGACTTTC
cdr3_aa: CSVVQGSSGANVLTF

d_call: TRBD2
j_call: TRBJ2-7
clone_size: NA
cdr3_length: 14
v_call: TRBV6-1
cdr3_nt: TGTGCCAGCAGTCCTAGCGGGGGAACCTACGAGCAGTACTTC
cdr3_aa: CASSPSGGTYEQYF

d_call: NA
j_call: TRBJ1-1
clone_size: NA
cdr3_length: 14
v_call: TRBV27
cdr3_nt: TGTGCCAGCCCGCATCCCGGGGAGAACACTGAAGCTTTCTTT
cdr3_aa: CASPHPGENTEAFF

d_call: NA
j_call: TRBJ1-5
clone_size: few
cdr3_length: 13
v_call: TRBV29-1
cdr3_nt: TGCAGCGTTGTCAGCGGGGGGCATCAGCCCCAGCATTTT
cdr3_aa: CSVVSGGHQPQHF

d_call: NA
j_call: TRBJ2-1
clone_size: NA
cdr3_length: 14
v_call: TRBV2
cdr3_nt: TGTGCCAGCACCGGATCCTCTAGGTTCGGCGAGCAGTTCTTC
cdr3_aa: CASTGSSRFGEQFF

d_call: TRBD1
j_call: TRBJ2-7
clone_size: NA
cdr3_length: 16
v_call: TRBV15
cdr3_nt: TGTGCCACCAGCAGAGTAGTAGGGACAGGACACTACGAGCAGTACTTC
cdr3_aa: CATSRVVGTGHYEQYF

d_call: NA
j_call: TRBJ2-7
clone_size: NA
cdr3_length: 11
v_call: TRBV11-2
cdr3_nt: TGTGCCAGCAGCAGCAAACGGGAGCAGTACTTC
cdr3_aa: CASSSKREQYF

d_call: NA
j_call: TRBJ2-3
clone_size: NA
cdr3_length: 17
v_call: TRBV19
cdr3_nt: TGTGCCAGTAGTATAGATCTATGGCAGGCCAGCACAGATACGCAGTATTTT
cdr3_aa: CASSIDLWQASTDTQYF

d_call: NA
j_call: TRBJ1-1
clone_size: NA
cdr3_length: 14
v_call: TRBV11-3
cdr3_nt: TGTGCCAGCAGCGCACAGGGTTTGGGCACTGAAGCTTTCTTT
cdr3_aa: CASSAQGLGTEAFF

d_call: TRBD1
j_call: TRBJ1-1
clone_size: NA
cdr3_length: 15
v_call: TRBV5-4
cdr3_nt: TGTGCCAGCAGCAGCAGGGACAGGGGGGATCCTGAAGCTTTCTTT
cdr3_aa: CASSSRDRGDPEAFF

d_call: TRBD2
j_call: TRBJ2-1
clone_size: NA
cdr3_length: 17
v_call: TRBV7-9
cdr3_nt: TGTGCCAGCAGCCAACCCGCCCCTAGCGGGGAGTGGGATGAGCAGTTCTTC
cdr3_aa: CASSQPAPSGEWDEQFF

d_call: NA
j_call: TRBJ1-1
clone_size: NA
cdr3_length: 11
v_call: TRBV28
cdr3_nt: TGTGCCAGCAGTTTGAGGACTGAAGCTTTCTTT
cdr3_aa: CASSLRTEAFF

d_call: TRBD1
j_call: TRBJ2-4
clone_size: few
cdr3_length: 14
v_call: TRBV18
cdr3_nt: TGTGCCAGCTCATCAGACAGGGGGTTAAACATTCAGTACTTC
cdr3_aa: CASSSDRGLNIQYF

d_call: TRBD2
j_call: TRBJ2-1
clone_size: NA
cdr3_length: 17
v_call: TRBV7-9
cdr3_nt: TGTTCCAGCAGCTTTGGGGGACTAGCGGGGACCTACAATGAGCAGTTCTTC
cdr3_aa: CSSSFGGLAGTYNEQFF

d_call: NA
j_call: TRBJ2-7
clone_size: NA
cdr3_length: 16
v_call: TRBV13
cdr3_nt: TGTGCCAGCAGCTCGCCCAACCTCGCCCGGGGCTACGAGCAGTACTTC
cdr3_aa: CASSSPNLARGYEQYF

d_call: TRBD2
j_call: TRBJ2-1
clone_size: NA
cdr3_length: 14
v_call: TRBV19
cdr3_nt: TGTGCCAGTATAAGCGGGAGAGGCCACAATGAGCAGTTCTTC
cdr3_aa: CASISGRGHNEQFF

d_call: NA
j_call: TRBJ1-6
clone_size: NA
cdr3_length: 13
v_call: TRBV28
cdr3_nt: TGTGCCAGCAGTTCCACAAATACCGGGACTCCCCACTTT
cdr3_aa: CASSSTNTGTPHF

d_call: TRBD1
j_call: TRBJ1-4
clone_size: few
cdr3_length: 15
v_call: TRBV28
cdr3_nt: TGTGCCAGCAGTTTAGGGGGACAGGGAAATGAAAAACTGTTTTTT
cdr3_aa: CASSLGGQGNEKLFF

d_call: NA
j_call: TRBJ2-1
clone_size: NA
cdr3_length: 12
v_call: TRBV6-5
cdr3_nt: TGTGCCAGCAGTCACACAGGGACCGAGCAGTTCTTC
cdr3_aa: CASSHTGTEQFF

d_call: NA
j_call: TRBJ2-4
clone_size: NA
cdr3_length: 15
v_call: TRBV5-1
cdr3_nt: TGCGCCAGCAGCTTGGCGGTAGGGTCAGGGAACATTCAGTACTTC
cdr3_aa: CASSLAVGSGNIQYF

d_call: NA
j_call: TRBJ2-3
clone_size: NA
cdr3_length: 13
v_call: TRBV7-9
cdr3_nt: TGTTCCAGCAGCTTAGAGAGGGCAGATACGCAGTATTTT
cdr3_aa: CSSSLERADTQYF

d_call: NA
j_call: TRBJ1-5
clone_size: NA
cdr3_length: 14
v_call: TRBV5-1
cdr3_nt: TGCGCCAGCAGCTTGGATGCAGGCGACCAGCCCCAGCATTTT
cdr3_aa: CASSLDAGDQPQHF

d_call: TRBD2
j_call: TRBJ2-7
clone_size: NA
cdr3_length: 18
v_call: TRBV11-2
cdr3_nt: TGTGCCAGCAGCTCAAGGGCCCTAGGGACTAGCGGGGGGGGCGAGCAGTACTTC
cdr3_aa: CASSSRALGTSGGGEQYF

d_call: NA
j_call: TRBJ2-1
clone_size: few
cdr3_length: 13
v_call: TRBV30
cdr3_nt: TGTGCCTGGAGTGTAAGGCAGAGGGATGAGCAGTTCTTC
cdr3_aa: CAWSVRQRDEQFF

d_call: NA
j_call: TRBJ1-1
clone_size: NA
cdr3_length: 11
v_call: TRBV9
cdr3_nt: TGCGCCAGCAGCGACACCATTGAAGCTTTCTTT
cdr3_aa: CASSDTIEAFF